Listed below are T cell receptor beta chains from one sample, sequenced in a study of cytomegalovirus exposure and HLA in healthy donors. The table came from immunoSEQ multiplex PCR; TCRdb's copy has only in-frame clones and leaves some out. Among under 300,000 clones listed, around nine tenths were seen once. Sequenced sample: PBMCs. These receptors came from a girl aged 2 to 9 in good health and CMV-seronegative. CDR3s include the opening cysteine and the closing phenylalanine or tryptophan. Each record gives: CDR3 DNA, CDR3 protein, V gene, J gene, clone size, D gene. The D gene is left open where the match is weak. Only part of the rows carry a size: once, few, many, or a class if the clone is expanded.

DNA: TGTGCCAGCAGCCAAGGAGGGGGCGTCAATGAAAAACTGTTTTTT
CDR3: CASSQGGGVNEKLFF
V: TRBV4-2
J: TRBJ1-4
size: -
D: TRBD1

DNA: TGTGCCAGCAGTGTACTGGAGGGAAGTGGCTACACCTTC
CDR3: CASSVLEGSGYTF
V: TRBV28
J: TRBJ1-2
size: -
D: -

DNA: TGTGCCAGCAGCGCCAGGGGCGGCAATGAGCAGTTCTTC
CDR3: CASSARGGNEQFF
V: TRBV9
J: TRBJ2-1
size: -
D: -

DNA: TGTGCCAGCAGCTTTCTAGCGGGGGGGCCCGGGTCAAACAATGAGCAGTTCTTC
CDR3: CASSFLAGGPGSNNEQFF
V: TRBV7-3
J: TRBJ2-1
size: -
D: TRBD2

DNA: TGTGCCAGTAGTTGGACTAGCCGCGACGAGCAGTACTTC
CDR3: CASSWTSRDEQYF
V: TRBV19
J: TRBJ2-7
size: -
D: TRBD2

DNA: TGTGCCAGCAGCGTAGGTGGGCGCGGGGAGCTGTTTTTT
CDR3: CASSVGGRGELFF
V: TRBV9
J: TRBJ2-2
size: -
D: -

DNA: TGTGCCAGCAGTGATAGGGGAGGAGTATATGGCTACACCTTC
CDR3: CASSDRGGVYGYTF
V: TRBV6-1
J: TRBJ1-2
size: -
D: -

DNA: TGTGCTAGTGGCCCAAACCCAACCGGGACTAGCGGGACCCGGGGCACAGATACGCAGTATTTT
CDR3: CASGPNPTGTSGTRGTDTQYF
V: TRBV12-5
J: TRBJ2-3
size: -
D: TRBD2

DNA: TGTGCCAGTAGTAAATCCCCAGGGAACACTGAAGCTTTCTTT
CDR3: CASSKSPGNTEAFF
V: TRBV19
J: TRBJ1-1
size: -
D: -

DNA: TGCAGTGCTAGTAGTTTGGAGACCCAGTACTTC
CDR3: CSASSLETQYF
V: TRBV20-1
J: TRBJ2-5
size: -
D: -

DNA: TGTGCCAGCAGCCAAGGCCCTACAGTCCAAGAGACCCAGTACTTC
CDR3: CASSQGPTVQETQYF
V: TRBV14
J: TRBJ2-5
size: -
D: -

DNA: TGTGCCAGCAGTTGGGCTGCGTTCCCCTACGAGCAGTACTTC
CDR3: CASSWAAFPYEQYF
V: TRBV27
J: TRBJ2-7
size: -
D: -

DNA: TGTGCCTGGAGTGTAGTGGGGCAGGGCGGCTACACCTTC
CDR3: CAWSVVGQGGYTF
V: TRBV30
J: TRBJ1-2
size: -
D: -

DNA: TGTGCCAGCAGCTTGGCCGGGGCGGGAGGGCCTTTGGCCGAGCAGTACTTC
CDR3: CASSLAGAGGPLAEQYF
V: TRBV5-4
J: TRBJ2-7
size: -
D: TRBD2

DNA: TGCAGCGGGTGCAGGGGAAGGAACACTGAAGCTTTCTTT
CDR3: CSGCRGRNTEAFF
V: TRBV29-1
J: TRBJ1-1
size: -
D: -

DNA: TGTGCCAGCAGTCCCCAGGGGGCAGATAATTCACCCCTCCACTTT
CDR3: CASSPQGADNSPLHF
V: TRBV7-9
J: TRBJ1-6
size: -
D: TRBD1

DNA: TGCGCCAGCAGTTACCTAGACTTAAACAATGAGCAGTTCTTC
CDR3: CASSYLDLNNEQFF
V: TRBV5-1
J: TRBJ2-1
size: -
D: -

DNA: TGTGCCACCAGCCTAAACAGGATCCCTGAAGCTTTCTTT
CDR3: CATSLNRIPEAFF
V: TRBV15
J: TRBJ1-1
size: -
D: -

DNA: TGTGCCAGCAGTTACGGGGGCCGGACCTGGGGGGAGCTGTTTTTT
CDR3: CASSYGGRTWGELFF
V: TRBV6-5
J: TRBJ2-2
size: -
D: -

DNA: TGTGCCAGCAGTGAAGCCCCCAGGGCTGGGGCCAACGTCCTGACTTTC
CDR3: CASSEAPRAGANVLTF
V: TRBV6-1
J: TRBJ2-6
size: -
D: -

DNA: TGCGCCAGCAGCCAAGTGACAGGGAATAATTCACCCCTCCACTTT
CDR3: CASSQVTGNNSPLHF
V: TRBV4-1
J: TRBJ1-6
size: -
D: TRBD1

DNA: TGCGCCAGCAGCGGAGGGACTAGCGGGAGGGATGAGCAGTTCTTC
CDR3: CASSGGTSGRDEQFF
V: TRBV5-1
J: TRBJ2-1
size: -
D: TRBD2

DNA: TGTGCCAGCAGTTTATCGGAACAGGGTCTAGCCTACGAGCAGTACTTC
CDR3: CASSLSEQGLAYEQYF
V: TRBV27
J: TRBJ2-7
size: few
D: -

DNA: TGTGCCAGCAGCTCGACAGAAAGGAAAGCTTTCTTT
CDR3: CASSSTERKAFF
V: TRBV6-5
J: TRBJ1-1
size: few
D: -

DNA: TGTGCCAGCAGCTTGGTTCAGGGAAATGGCTACACCTTC
CDR3: CASSLVQGNGYTF
V: TRBV5-5
J: TRBJ1-2
size: -
D: -

DNA: TGTGCCAGCAGACGGGGGGATCAGCCCCAGCATTTT
CDR3: CASRRGDQPQHF
V: TRBV6-5
J: TRBJ1-5
size: -
D: -

DNA: TGCGCCAGCAGCTTAGGACAGGGACAAAACAATGAGCAGTTCTTC
CDR3: CASSLGQGQNNEQFF
V: TRBV5-1
J: TRBJ2-1
size: -
D: TRBD1

DNA: TGTGCCAGCAGCCCCCGGGAGCGGGGGGGCCCCCTAGATGAGCAGTTCTTC
CDR3: CASSPRERGGPLDEQFF
V: TRBV7-9
J: TRBJ2-1
size: -
D: TRBD2

DNA: TGTGCCAGCAGCTTGATTAGGGAGGGGGGACAGCCCCAGCATTTT
CDR3: CASSLIREGGQPQHF
V: TRBV5-7
J: TRBJ1-5
size: -
D: -

DNA: TGTGCCAGTAGTGTAACAGGGGGCGGTCTGTCTGAAGCTTTCTTT
CDR3: CASSVTGGGLSEAFF
V: TRBV19
J: TRBJ1-1
size: -
D: TRBD1

DNA: TGTGCTAGTGGAACAGGCGGTGAGCAGTTCTTC
CDR3: CASGTGGEQFF
V: TRBV12-5
J: TRBJ2-1
size: -
D: -

DNA: TGTGCCATTACGGACAGGCAGAGCTCTGGAAACACCATATATTTT
CDR3: CAITDRQSSGNTIYF
V: TRBV10-3
J: TRBJ1-3
size: -
D: TRBD1

DNA: TGCGCCAAAAGGTTCGCGGGAGGAACCTACAATGAGCAGTTCTTC
CDR3: CAKRFAGGTYNEQFF
V: TRBV10-1
J: TRBJ2-1
size: few
D: TRBD2

DNA: TGCGCCAGCAGCCAAGGGCTTCGGGAACCCTATGGCTACACCTTC
CDR3: CASSQGLREPYGYTF
V: TRBV4-1
J: TRBJ1-2
size: once
D: -

DNA: TGCGGGGCATCCTATAATTCACCCCTCCACTTT
CDR3: CGASYNSPLHF
V: TRBV30
J: TRBJ1-6
size: -
D: -

DNA: TGCAGCGTCGAGGTGGGGACAGGCCACTCCTACGAGCAGTACTTC
CDR3: CSVEVGTGHSYEQYF
V: TRBV29-1
J: TRBJ2-7
size: -
D: TRBD1

DNA: TGCGCCAGCAGCCAAGATAGCCAACCTAATGAAAAACTGTTTTTT
CDR3: CASSQDSQPNEKLFF
V: TRBV4-1
J: TRBJ1-4
size: -
D: -

DNA: TGTGCCAGCAGCTTGGGACTAGCGACCGGGGAGCTGTTTTTT
CDR3: CASSLGLATGELFF
V: TRBV5-6
J: TRBJ2-2
size: -
D: TRBD2

DNA: TGTGCCAGCAGTGGACGAGCGGGGAGCTCCTACAATGAGCAGTTCTTC
CDR3: CASSGRAGSSYNEQFF
V: TRBV6-1
J: TRBJ2-1
size: -
D: TRBD2

DNA: TGTGCCAGCAGCCAAGATCGGGCGGGGCCCGACGAAGCTTTCTTT
CDR3: CASSQDRAGPDEAFF
V: TRBV14
J: TRBJ1-1
size: -
D: -

DNA: TGTGCCAGCAGCCACGGACTACCTGTCACAGATACGCAGTATTTT
CDR3: CASSHGLPVTDTQYF
V: TRBV5-4
J: TRBJ2-3
size: -
D: -

DNA: TGTGCCAGCAGCGTACAGGGGGCTAGGACTAGTTACTACGAGCAGTACTTC
CDR3: CASSVQGARTSYYEQYF
V: TRBV7-2
J: TRBJ2-7
size: -
D: TRBD1

DNA: TGTGCCAGTAGTCGACAGGGGGGGGGTAACTATGGCTACACCTTC
CDR3: CASSRQGGGNYGYTF
V: TRBV19
J: TRBJ1-2
size: -
D: TRBD1

DNA: TGTGCCAGCAGCTTCGTTCGACCGGGACAGGGGGCTCAGCCCCAGCATTTT
CDR3: CASSFVRPGQGAQPQHF
V: TRBV5-5
J: TRBJ1-5
size: -
D: TRBD1

DNA: TGTGCCAGCAGCCCAGGGAGGGCATCGAATCAGCCCCAGCATTTT
CDR3: CASSPGRASNQPQHF
V: TRBV13
J: TRBJ1-5
size: -
D: -

DNA: TGCGCCAGCAGCCAGACAGGCCTGAACTACAATGAGCAGTTCTTC
CDR3: CASSQTGLNYNEQFF
V: TRBV5-1
J: TRBJ2-1
size: -
D: -

DNA: TGCGCCAGCAGCTGGGACAGGGGGCCCATTTGCTCCTACAATGAGCAGTTCTTC
CDR3: CASSWDRGPICSYNEQFF
V: TRBV5-1
J: TRBJ2-1
size: -
D: TRBD1

DNA: TGCGCCAACAGGGGGCCCACCGGGGAGCTGTTTTTT
CDR3: CANRGPTGELFF
V: TRBV10-2
J: TRBJ2-2
size: -
D: TRBD1

DNA: TGTGCCAGCAGCTTTGGATGGCGGGATGGGCCAAACAATGAGCAGTTCTTC
CDR3: CASSFGWRDGPNNEQFF
V: TRBV11-3
J: TRBJ2-1
size: -
D: -

DNA: TGTGCCAGCAGCGCCCGGACAGGGAACACTGAAGCTTTCTTT
CDR3: CASSARTGNTEAFF
V: TRBV2
J: TRBJ1-1
size: -
D: TRBD1

DNA: TGTGCCAGCAGCTTCCTAGCGGGGGGGCTCGATGAGCAGTTCTTC
CDR3: CASSFLAGGLDEQFF
V: TRBV5-4
J: TRBJ2-1
size: -
D: TRBD2

DNA: TGTGCCAGCAGTGAAGCGCTGAACTCCATTTACGAGCAGTACTTC
CDR3: CASSEALNSIYEQYF
V: TRBV6-1
J: TRBJ2-7
size: -
D: -

DNA: TGTGCCTGGAGTGCTGGGACAGGGAAGATTAGCGGGGAGCTGTTTTTT
CDR3: CAWSAGTGKISGELFF
V: TRBV30
J: TRBJ2-2
size: once
D: TRBD1

DNA: TGTGCCGCAAACGGAGGGAGGGGGGACTATGGCTACACCTTC
CDR3: CAANGGRGDYGYTF
V: TRBV30
J: TRBJ1-2
size: -
D: -

DNA: TGTGCCAGCAGTCCGGGGGGGGATATCTCTGGAAACACCATATATTTT
CDR3: CASSPGGDISGNTIYF
V: TRBV28
J: TRBJ1-3
size: -
D: -